This T cell receptor beta chain was sequenced during a study of blood T cell repertoires in COVID-19. Study context: PBMCs, B-cell-depleted T cells, or T cells provided the cDNA or gDNA that made up the material.

CDR1 WSHSY and CDR2 SAAADI come from the germline V gene. The CDR3 contains 16 residues. Trimming stripped 0 bases from V and 0 bases from J, with 9 bases between. Data came from immunoSEQ multiplex PCR; TCRdb stores just in-frame clones and leaves some out. The sample carries 65,000 to 80,000 clones, roughly four fifths recorded once. Sequenced sample: peripheral blood. This sequence originates from a human donor in a cohort sampled during active COVID-19. The V call is TRBV10-2, the J call TRBJ1-3, with no clear D. CDR3 DNA sequence: TGCGCCAGCAGTGAGTCGGAGGGTTCCTCTGGAAACACCATATATTTT. This gives the protein CASSESEGSSGNTIYF.